This T cell receptor beta chain was recorded in a study of blood T cell repertoires in COVID-19. Measured with immunoSEQ multiplex PCR; TCRdb has only the in-frame clones, and not every one. The table lists approximately 200,000 clones, 88% of them singletons. The junction had 10 bases not matched to a gene; V was cut back by 4 bases and J by 1 base. Germline lookup yields CDR1 SGHRS and CDR2 YFSETQ. The CDR3 sequence is 18 residues long. This chain links TRBV5-1 with TRBJ2-5; TRBD2 agrees at 13 bases. The clonotype comes from an older woman with acute or convalescent COVID-19. Sequenced input: peripheral blood. CDR3 sequence (DNA): TGCGCCAGCAGCCGAGGGACTAGCGGGGATCGGGGCCAAGAGACCCAGTACTTC. Protein: CASSRGTSGDRGQETQYF.